Each of the 6 T cell receptor beta chains below was sequenced from the same sample in a study of blood T cell repertoires in COVID-19. TCRdb keeps only in-frame clones here, not all; method: immunoSEQ multiplex PCR. This table holds some 160,000 clones, about four fifths found once. Sequencing was performed on peripheral blood. The source is a woman older than 75 with acute or convalescent COVID-19.

The CDR3, as DNA: TGTGCCAGCAGTCGACCGACAGGGGGGAGCACAGATACGCAGTATTTT. It translates to CASSRPTGGSTDTQYF. The V call is TRBV6-2 or TRBV6-3, the J call TRBJ2-3, with TRBD1 identical over 9 bases. The CDR3 runs to 16 residues. V lost 5 bases and J lost 0; bases outside the gene matches: 6. The V gene's germline CDR1 is MNHEY and CDR2 SVGEGT.

The rearrangement uses TRBV27 and TRBJ2-7; TRBD2 matches at 8 bases. This CDR3 is 15 amino acids long. CDR1 and CDR2 from the germline V gene are MNHEY and SMNVEV (reference sequence). J gave up 4 bases and V 8 bases, and 13 bases lay outside the gene matches. CDR3 sequence (DNA): TGTGCCAGCGCGTTACGGGGGGGCTTGGGGTACGAGCAGTACTTC. Its translation: CASALRGGLGYEQYF.

This clone appeared once. The V call is TRBV6-2 or TRBV6-3, the J call TRBJ2-7, with 10 bases that match TRBD1. Germline loops: CDR1 MNHEY, CDR2 SVGEGT. The J segment lost 2 bases and the V segment lost 5 bases, leaving 6 bases of the junction unmatched. The CDR3 covers 15 residues. The CDR3 bases are TGTGCCAGCAGTCAGAGAGGGACAGGGGCCTACGAGCAGTACTTC. Translating it yields CASSQRGTGAYEQYF.

The genes are TRBV5-6 and TRBJ1-1; 8 nucleotides align to TRBD1. After removal of 2 bases from V and 6 bases from J, the junction contained 6 bases not matched to a gene. Germline CDR1 SGHDT, CDR2 YYEEEE. The length of the CDR3 is 14 residues. In DNA form, the CDR3 reads TGTGCCAGCAGCTTTACGGGGGACAGGTCTGAAGCTTTCTTT. Protein: CASSFTGDRSEAFF.

This clone has just a few counts. The V call is TRBV9, the J call TRBJ2-5; a weak D match, TRBD2 (5 bases). Per germline, CDR1 SGDLS and CDR2 YYNGEE. The CDR3 has 14 amino acids. V shed 4 bases and J shed 2 bases, with 12 bases lying between them. The CDR3: CASSTRARQETQYF. CDR3 DNA sequence: TGTGCCAGCAGCACGCGGGCACGGCAAGAGACCCAGTACTTC.

V is TRBV25-1 and J is TRBJ2-7, with D possibly matching TRBD1 (5 bases). CDR1 is MGHDK and CDR2 is SYGVNS in the germline V gene. The CDR3 is made up of 13 amino acids. Between the trimmed V and J ends, which lost 6 bases and 0 bases, there was a span of 9 bases. The CDR3 sequence is CASRPTVSYEQYF. The CDR3 nucleotides read TGTGCCAGCAGACCGACAGTCTCCTACGAGCAGTACTTC.